Listed below are T cell receptor beta chains from one sample, sequenced in a study of T-cell memory formation after mild COVID-19. Using its own MiXCR run on the 5' RACE reads, TCRdb lists one record per CDR3 protein. The sample has approximately 570,000 distinct CDR3 sequences; roughly 18% are singletons. Sequencing used PBMCs or a T cell subset sorted from them (not recorded which). The receptors originated from an adult woman who had mild COVID-19 (a few samples of this study predate the infection). Cell type and time point are not known. The CDR3 runs from the conserved cysteine through the conserved F or W. The D gene is left open where the match is weak. Size tells how often a clone was seen (once, few, many) or the class of an expanded clone, and some rows leave it out.

CDR3 DNA: TGTGCCAGCAGTTACGGTGGACAGAGGGGAAACACCATATATTTT
CDR3 protein: CASSYGGQRGNTIYF
J gene: TRBJ1-3
D gene: NA
clone size: NA
V gene: TRBV6-5

CDR3 DNA: TGTGCCAGCAGCCTAGCCCCCCGAGAGACCCAGTACTTC
CDR3 protein: CASSLAPRETQYF
J gene: TRBJ2-5
D gene: NA
clone size: few
V gene: TRBV7-3

CDR3 DNA: TGCAGTGCCCCCGGACTAGCGACCTACAATGAGCAGTTCTTC
CDR3 protein: CSAPGLATYNEQFF
J gene: TRBJ2-1
D gene: TRBD2
clone size: NA
V gene: TRBV20-1

CDR3 DNA: TGCGCCAGCAGCCAAGACAGGGACCGTTCCTACGAGCAGTACTTC
CDR3 protein: CASSQDRDRSYEQYF
J gene: TRBJ2-7
D gene: NA
clone size: NA
V gene: TRBV4-3

CDR3 DNA: TGTGCCAGCAGCGTCCAGGGGGCACCTAATGAAAAACTGTTTTTT
CDR3 protein: CASSVQGAPNEKLFF
J gene: TRBJ1-4
D gene: TRBD1
clone size: few
V gene: TRBV3-1

CDR3 DNA: TGTGCCAGCAGCTTAGTGAGCGGGAGGGCCTCTGTCGAGCAGTTCTTC
CDR3 protein: CASSLVSGRASVEQFF
J gene: TRBJ2-1
D gene: TRBD2
clone size: many
V gene: TRBV7-9

CDR3 DNA: TGCAGCGTTGCACGGAACCGGGCGACGGGTGAGACCCAGTACTTC
CDR3 protein: CSVARNRATGETQYF
J gene: TRBJ2-5
D gene: NA
clone size: few
V gene: TRBV29-1

CDR3 DNA: TGCGCCAGCAGCTATGCAGCGGGGCTGGGTTCCTCCTACGAGCAGTACTTC
CDR3 protein: CASSYAAGLGSSYEQYF
J gene: TRBJ2-7
D gene: TRBD2
clone size: NA
V gene: TRBV5-1

CDR3 DNA: TGTGCCAGCAGCTATCCCAACGGCGAGCAGTACTTC
CDR3 protein: CASSYPNGEQYF
J gene: TRBJ2-7
D gene: NA
clone size: few
V gene: TRBV3-1

CDR3 DNA: TGCAGCGTTGCGCCCAGGGTCGGAGAGACCCAGTACTTC
CDR3 protein: CSVAPRVGETQYF
J gene: TRBJ2-5
D gene: NA
clone size: NA
V gene: TRBV29-1

CDR3 DNA: TGTGCCAGCAGCCTTATTAGTAGCGGGACGTGGTATTTT
CDR3 protein: CASSLISSGTWYF
J gene: TRBJ2-3
D gene: TRBD2
clone size: NA
V gene: TRBV7-2

CDR3 DNA: TGTGCCAGCAGTTTATGGGAACCTCACAGGGGATTGAACACTGAAGCTTTCTTT
CDR3 protein: CASSLWEPHRGLNTEAFF
J gene: TRBJ1-1
D gene: TRBD1
clone size: NA
V gene: TRBV12-3/TRBV12-4

CDR3 DNA: TGTGCCAGCAGCTATAATAGAGGAGCTAACTATGGCTACACCTTC
CDR3 protein: CASSYNRGANYGYTF
J gene: TRBJ1-2
D gene: NA
clone size: NA
V gene: TRBV5-4

CDR3 DNA: TGCGCCAGCAGCACTGTGGGGGATAGCAATCAGCCCCAGCATTTT
CDR3 protein: CASSTVGDSNQPQHF
J gene: TRBJ1-5
D gene: NA
clone size: few
V gene: TRBV5-1

CDR3 DNA: TGTGCCAGCAGTGATTCCGGGACTAGCGTATTCAATGAGCAGTTCTTC
CDR3 protein: CASSDSGTSVFNEQFF
J gene: TRBJ2-1
D gene: TRBD2
clone size: NA
V gene: TRBV25-1

CDR3 DNA: TGTGCCAGCAGCCCCATAGGGTGGGCCGGGGGCCCCAAAAACATTCAGTACTTC
CDR3 protein: CASSPIGWAGGPKNIQYF
J gene: TRBJ2-4
D gene: NA
clone size: NA
V gene: TRBV3-1

CDR3 DNA: TGTGCCAGCAGTGAAGCCGGGACAGGCTTAACCGGGGAGCTGTTTTTT
CDR3 protein: CASSEAGTGLTGELFF
J gene: TRBJ2-2
D gene: TRBD1
clone size: few
V gene: TRBV6-1

CDR3 DNA: TGCAGTGCTAGAGACCTCCAGGGGGTTAGAGAGACCCAGTACTTC
CDR3 protein: CSARDLQGVRETQYF
J gene: TRBJ2-5
D gene: TRBD1
clone size: NA
V gene: TRBV20-1

CDR3 DNA: TGTGCCAGCAGCAGGGGATCAGGCATGAACACTGAAGCTTTCTTT
CDR3 protein: CASSRGSGMNTEAFF
J gene: TRBJ1-1
D gene: NA
clone size: NA
V gene: TRBV12-3/TRBV12-4

CDR3 DNA: TGTGCCAGCAGTCCAGAAGCTCCCGGGGGGGAAATCTTC
CDR3 protein: CASSPEAPGGEIF
J gene: TRBJ2-7
D gene: TRBD2
clone size: NA
V gene: TRBV12-3/TRBV12-4

CDR3 DNA: TGCGCCAGCAGCCAAGATAGCAACAAAAACATTCAGTACTTC
CDR3 protein: CASSQDSNKNIQYF
J gene: TRBJ2-4
D gene: NA
clone size: NA
V gene: TRBV4-1

CDR3 DNA: TGTGCCAGCAGCTTCAACTCCGGGACTAGCTCCTACAATGAGCAGTTCTTC
CDR3 protein: CASSFNSGTSSYNEQFF
J gene: TRBJ2-1
D gene: TRBD2
clone size: NA
V gene: TRBV5-5

CDR3 DNA: TGCGCCAGCAGCATTACCGGGCCCAGTTACACAGATACGCAGTATTTT
CDR3 protein: CASSITGPSYTDTQYF
J gene: TRBJ2-3
D gene: NA
clone size: few
V gene: TRBV4-3

CDR3 DNA: TGTGCCAGCAGCTTAAGTCGGACTAGCGGGAGGAGCTCCTACGAGCAGTACTTC
CDR3 protein: CASSLSRTSGRSSYEQYF
J gene: TRBJ2-7
D gene: TRBD2
clone size: few
V gene: TRBV7-2

CDR3 DNA: TGTGCCAGCAAACACGGGGGGGTAAGCACAGATACGCAGTATTTT
CDR3 protein: CASKHGGVSTDTQYF
J gene: TRBJ2-3
D gene: TRBD2
clone size: NA
V gene: TRBV27

CDR3 DNA: TGCAGTACGAAAAGAAATTTGGCAGCTTCCTACTATGGCTACACCTTC
CDR3 protein: CSTKRNLAASYYGYTF
J gene: TRBJ1-2
D gene: NA
clone size: NA
V gene: TRBV20-1

CDR3 DNA: TGTGCCAGCAGCTTAGAATCGGGACAGGGTGGTCAGCCCCAGCATTTT
CDR3 protein: CASSLESGQGGQPQHF
J gene: TRBJ1-5
D gene: TRBD1
clone size: NA
V gene: TRBV7-6

CDR3 DNA: TGTGCCAGCAGTGTCCGCGAGCAGTACTTC
CDR3 protein: CASSVREQYF
J gene: TRBJ2-7
D gene: NA
clone size: few
V gene: TRBV2

CDR3 DNA: TGTGCCAGCAGTTTCCCGGGTAAAGTCCTCGAGCAGTACTTC
CDR3 protein: CASSFPGKVLEQYF
J gene: TRBJ2-7
D gene: NA
clone size: NA
V gene: TRBV28

CDR3 DNA: TGTGCCAGCAGCCAAGGGTGGATGGGTCCAACTTCATCAGGTGGCTACACCTTC
CDR3 protein: CASSQGWMGPTSSGGYTF
J gene: TRBJ1-2
D gene: NA
clone size: NA
V gene: TRBV3-1

CDR3 DNA: TGTGCCAGCTCACCACGAGAGGGATACGGGCAGTACTTC
CDR3 protein: CASSPREGYGQYF
J gene: TRBJ2-7
D gene: NA
clone size: NA
V gene: TRBV18

CDR3 DNA: TGTGCCAGCAGCTTAGAATTCGTCAGCACGGGGTCTGGGGCCAACGTCCTGACTTTC
CDR3 protein: CASSLEFVSTGSGANVLTF
J gene: TRBJ2-6
D gene: NA
clone size: few
V gene: TRBV7-8

CDR3 DNA: TGCAGCGTTGAGGGGCTAGCGGGGAGCTCCTACAATGAGCAGTTCTTC
CDR3 protein: CSVEGLAGSSYNEQFF
J gene: TRBJ2-1
D gene: TRBD2
clone size: NA
V gene: TRBV29-1

CDR3 DNA: TGTGCCAGCAGCTTGAGACAGGGGGCTGGGGATACGCAGTATTTT
CDR3 protein: CASSLRQGAGDTQYF
J gene: TRBJ2-3
D gene: TRBD1
clone size: NA
V gene: TRBV13

CDR3 DNA: TGTGCCAGCAGCTCGTCCCCAACTACAGGTCAACACCCCTACGAGCAGTACTTC
CDR3 protein: CASSSSPTTGQHPYEQYF
J gene: TRBJ2-7
D gene: NA
clone size: few
V gene: TRBV11-3

CDR3 DNA: TGTGCCAGCAGCTTAGAATCGGTATCCGCCGAGCAGTACTTC
CDR3 protein: CASSLESVSAEQYF
J gene: TRBJ2-7
D gene: NA
clone size: NA
V gene: TRBV11-3

CDR3 DNA: TGTGCCAGCAGCTCCTTGGACAGGGGGCGACAAGGGGAGCAGTACTTC
CDR3 protein: CASSSLDRGRQGEQYF
J gene: TRBJ2-7
D gene: TRBD1
clone size: few
V gene: TRBV5-6

CDR3 DNA: TGCGCCAGCAGCTGGGGGGACAGGGGAGACAATCAGCCCCAGCATTTT
CDR3 protein: CASSWGDRGDNQPQHF
J gene: TRBJ1-5
D gene: TRBD1
clone size: NA
V gene: TRBV5-1

CDR3 DNA: TGTGCCAGCAGCTTAAGCCCGGACAGGTACTACGAGCAGTACTTC
CDR3 protein: CASSLSPDRYYEQYF
J gene: TRBJ2-7
D gene: TRBD1
clone size: few
V gene: TRBV7-3

CDR3 DNA: TGTGCCAGCAGGGAGACAGGGGGCCGCGGGGAGCTGTTTTTT
CDR3 protein: CASRETGGRGELFF
J gene: TRBJ2-2
D gene: TRBD1
clone size: NA
V gene: TRBV3-1

CDR3 DNA: TGTGCCAGTAGGAGGATGAGCTCTGGGGCCAACGTCCTGACTTTC
CDR3 protein: CASRRMSSGANVLTF
J gene: TRBJ2-6
D gene: NA
clone size: NA
V gene: TRBV19

CDR3 DNA: TGTGCCAGCAGCCAAGGACTAGCGGGGGCCCGCACAGATACGCAGTATTTT
CDR3 protein: CASSQGLAGARTDTQYF
J gene: TRBJ2-3
D gene: TRBD2
clone size: NA
V gene: TRBV3-1

CDR3 DNA: TGTGCCAGCAGCCCATTATTCGGGAGGGAGAGCTCCTACGAGCAGTACTTC
CDR3 protein: CASSPLFGRESSYEQYF
J gene: TRBJ2-7
D gene: TRBD2
clone size: few
V gene: TRBV28

CDR3 DNA: TGCGCCAGCAGCCTCCTCGGATCAACTAATGAAAAACTGTTTTTT
CDR3 protein: CASSLLGSTNEKLFF
J gene: TRBJ1-4
D gene: NA
clone size: few
V gene: TRBV4-1

CDR3 DNA: TGTGCCAGCAGTTCTGTTGACAATGAGCAGTTCTTC
CDR3 protein: CASSSVDNEQFF
J gene: TRBJ2-1
D gene: NA
clone size: many
V gene: TRBV6-6

CDR3 DNA: TGTGCCAGCACACGGGGGCTATACAATGAGCAGTTCTTC
CDR3 protein: CASTRGLYNEQFF
J gene: TRBJ2-1
D gene: NA
clone size: few
V gene: TRBV12-3/TRBV12-4

CDR3 DNA: TGTGCCAGCAGTTTAAGGGGATTTAACACCGGGGAGCTGTTTTTT
CDR3 protein: CASSLRGFNTGELFF
J gene: TRBJ2-2
D gene: NA
clone size: NA
V gene: TRBV27

CDR3 DNA: TGCAGTGCACCTCTAGCGGGAGGGCCGAATACCGGGGAGCTGTTTTTT
CDR3 protein: CSAPLAGGPNTGELFF
J gene: TRBJ2-2
D gene: TRBD2
clone size: NA
V gene: TRBV20-1

CDR3 DNA: TGCGCCAGCAGCCAGCTCGCCGGGACAGTATCCTACGAGCAGTACTTC
CDR3 protein: CASSQLAGTVSYEQYF
J gene: TRBJ2-7
D gene: TRBD1
clone size: NA
V gene: TRBV4-1

CDR3 DNA: TGTGCCAGCAGCCCTTGGGTAATGAACACTGAAGCTTTCTTT
CDR3 protein: CASSPWVMNTEAFF
J gene: TRBJ1-1
D gene: NA
clone size: few
V gene: TRBV27

CDR3 DNA: TGTGCCAGCAGCAACGGGACAGCGTATGGCTACACCTTC
CDR3 protein: CASSNGTAYGYTF
J gene: TRBJ1-2
D gene: TRBD1
clone size: few
V gene: TRBV7-9

CDR3 DNA: TGCAGTGCTAGATTCGTGGCAGATACGCAGTATTTT
CDR3 protein: CSARFVADTQYF
J gene: TRBJ2-3
D gene: NA
clone size: NA
V gene: TRBV20-1

CDR3 DNA: TGTGCCTGGAGTTCACAGGGGGCTAGCACCGGGGAGCTGTTTTTT
CDR3 protein: CAWSSQGASTGELFF
J gene: TRBJ2-2
D gene: TRBD1
clone size: NA
V gene: TRBV30

CDR3 DNA: TGTGCCAGCAGTCCTCAGACAAGCCCAGACACTGAAGCTTTCTTT
CDR3 protein: CASSPQTSPDTEAFF
J gene: TRBJ1-1
D gene: NA
clone size: NA
V gene: TRBV12-3/TRBV12-4

CDR3 DNA: TGTGCCAGCAGCCAAGGTCTGCCTGCGAGGGGCTACACCTTC
CDR3 protein: CASSQGLPARGYTF
J gene: TRBJ1-2
D gene: NA
clone size: NA
V gene: TRBV3-1

CDR3 DNA: TGTGCCAGCAGTTTAGGTGGGACTAGCCACGAGCAGTACTTC
CDR3 protein: CASSLGGTSHEQYF
J gene: TRBJ2-7
D gene: TRBD2
clone size: few
V gene: TRBV27

CDR3 DNA: TGCAGCGTCAGAACAGGGGTGGCTCCATATGGCTACACCTTC
CDR3 protein: CSVRTGVAPYGYTF
J gene: TRBJ1-2
D gene: TRBD1
clone size: few
V gene: TRBV29-1

CDR3 DNA: TGTGCCAGCAGTCAAGGAGGACCCCCAAAGGAGATTCAGTACTTC
CDR3 protein: CASSQGGPPKEIQYF
J gene: TRBJ2-4
D gene: NA
clone size: few
V gene: TRBV4-2

CDR3 DNA: TGCGCCAGCAGCTTGGAAGCAGGTCCCAACAACTACAATGAGCAGTTCTTC
CDR3 protein: CASSLEAGPNNYNEQFF
J gene: TRBJ2-1
D gene: NA
clone size: NA
V gene: TRBV5-1

CDR3 DNA: TGCAGCACGTCTAGCGGGAGCCGGAACAATGAGCAGTTCTTC
CDR3 protein: CSTSSGSRNNEQFF
J gene: TRBJ2-1
D gene: TRBD2
clone size: NA
V gene: TRBV29-1